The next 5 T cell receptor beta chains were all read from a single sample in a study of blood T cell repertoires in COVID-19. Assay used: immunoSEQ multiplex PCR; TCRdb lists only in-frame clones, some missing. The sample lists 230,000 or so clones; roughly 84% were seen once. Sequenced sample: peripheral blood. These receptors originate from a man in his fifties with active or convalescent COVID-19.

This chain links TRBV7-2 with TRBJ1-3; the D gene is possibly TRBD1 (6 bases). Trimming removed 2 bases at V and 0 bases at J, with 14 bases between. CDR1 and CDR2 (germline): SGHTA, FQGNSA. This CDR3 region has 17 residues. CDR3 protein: CASSLTGQVFSGNTIYF. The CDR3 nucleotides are TGTGCCAGCAGCTTAACGGGACAAGTCTTCTCTGGAAACACCATATATTTT.

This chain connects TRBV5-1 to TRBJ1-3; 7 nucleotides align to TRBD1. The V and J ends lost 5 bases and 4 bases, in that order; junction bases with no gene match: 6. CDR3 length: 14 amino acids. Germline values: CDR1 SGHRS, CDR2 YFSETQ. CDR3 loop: CASRIQGEGNTIYF. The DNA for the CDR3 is TGCGCCAGCAGGATTCAGGGGGAAGGAAACACCATATATTTT.

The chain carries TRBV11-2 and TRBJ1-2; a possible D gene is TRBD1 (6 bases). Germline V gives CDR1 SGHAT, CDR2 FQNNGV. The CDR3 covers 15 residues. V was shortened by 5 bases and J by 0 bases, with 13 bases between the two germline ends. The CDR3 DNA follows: TGTGCCAGCAGCCCTCACCGGACAGCTAACTATGGCTACACCTTC. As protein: CASSPHRTANYGYTF.

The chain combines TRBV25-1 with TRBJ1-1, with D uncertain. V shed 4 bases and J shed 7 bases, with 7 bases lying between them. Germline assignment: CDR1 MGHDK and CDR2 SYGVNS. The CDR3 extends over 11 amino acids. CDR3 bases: TGTGCCAGCAGTGCTCTACTTGAAGCTTTCTTT. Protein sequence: CASSALLEAFF.

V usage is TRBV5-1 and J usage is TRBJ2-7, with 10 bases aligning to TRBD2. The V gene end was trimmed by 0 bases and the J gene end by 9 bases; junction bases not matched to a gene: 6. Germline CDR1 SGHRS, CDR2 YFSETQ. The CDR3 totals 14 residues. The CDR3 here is CASSLELAGARQYF. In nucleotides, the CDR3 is TGCGCCAGCAGCTTGGAGCTAGCGGGGGCCCGGCAGTACTTC.